Listed here is a single TCR beta chain. Its specificity is unknown. This sample is drawn from a study of T cells in localized non-small cell lung cancer. Trimming cost V 7 bases and J 4 bases; bases outside gene matches: 9. Germline V CDR1 and CDR2: LGHNA, YNFKEQ. The CDR3 spans 14 residues. Whole-study results and caveats: The appearance of a median around 57 of the top 100 tumor clones was seen in adjacent lung. Heterogeneity stays possible, as sequencing covered only one tumor region. Uninvolved adjacent lung had the highest recorded T cell clonality, with tumor below it.

This table comes from immunoSEQ multiplex PCR, and its TCRdb copy is limited to in-frame clones, with some not included. In the table there are approximately 19,000 clones, 65% to 90% of which are singletons. The V and J genes are TRBV4-2 and TRBJ1-1; TRBD1 matches at 7 bases. This clonotype was obtained from a man aged 35 to 70 with stage I lung adenocarcinoma. Material: peripheral blood, obtained before any cancer treatment. The CDR3 spells CASTDTQGTTEAFF. The CDR3, as DNA: TGTGCCAGCACCGACACACAGGGGACCACTGAAGCTTTCTTT.